This TCR beta chain came from a study of Graves' ophthalmopathy and Graves' hyperthyroidism. Overall study: At the time of initial diagnosis and before any treatment, peripheral blood was collected.

Findings of the study overall: Blood repertoires reportedly contained most expanded thyroid clonotypes above 0.001 frequency. In predicting ophthalmopathy progression, the model reached 70% to 71% sensitivity and 72% to 85% specificity. Discrimination between ophthalmopathy and stable hyperthyroidism by a 13-signature model showed roughly 85% sensitivity and over 70% specificity.

Ten or more counts support this clonotype. The antigen is not known. The junction differs from germline at one of its ends, possibly a read error. This CDR3 has 15 residues. Germline V gives CDR1 MNHEY, CDR2 SVGAGI. CDR3 regions of TCR beta were amplified from RNA transcripts. Second-round multiplex PCR came after first-round RT-PCR with HTBI primers. TCRdb reanalysed the multiplex PCR reads using MiXCR and keeps one entry per CDR3 protein. The sample comprises 200,000 to 250,000 distinct CDR3 sequences, 25% to 35% of which are singletons, and 8.5% to 9.5% rests with the top ten. The rearrangement uses TRBV6-5 and TRBJ2-7, with D possibly matching TRBD2 (5 bases). The receptor was isolated from a man aged 45 to 65 with Graves' ophthalmopathy. The source material was peripheral blood. The CDR3 DNA reads TGTGCCAGCAGTCACTCGGAGGATGCCGCCTACGAGCAGTACTTC. Translation: CASSHSEDAAYEQYF.